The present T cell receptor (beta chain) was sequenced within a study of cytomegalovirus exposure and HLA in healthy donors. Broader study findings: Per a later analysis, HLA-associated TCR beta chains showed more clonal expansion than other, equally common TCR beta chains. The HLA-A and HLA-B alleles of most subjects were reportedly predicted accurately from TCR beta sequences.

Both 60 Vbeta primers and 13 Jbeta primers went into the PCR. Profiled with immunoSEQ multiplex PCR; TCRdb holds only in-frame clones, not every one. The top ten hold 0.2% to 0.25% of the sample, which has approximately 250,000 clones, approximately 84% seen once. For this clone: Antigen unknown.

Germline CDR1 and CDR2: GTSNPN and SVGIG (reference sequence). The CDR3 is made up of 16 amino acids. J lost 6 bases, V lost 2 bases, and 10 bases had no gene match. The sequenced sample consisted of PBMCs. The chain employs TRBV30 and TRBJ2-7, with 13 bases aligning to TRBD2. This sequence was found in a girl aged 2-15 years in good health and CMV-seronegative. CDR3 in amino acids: CAWSRAGLAGAGEQYF. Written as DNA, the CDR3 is TGTGCCTGGAGTCGCGCAGGACTAGCGGGGGCGGGCGAGCAGTACTTC.